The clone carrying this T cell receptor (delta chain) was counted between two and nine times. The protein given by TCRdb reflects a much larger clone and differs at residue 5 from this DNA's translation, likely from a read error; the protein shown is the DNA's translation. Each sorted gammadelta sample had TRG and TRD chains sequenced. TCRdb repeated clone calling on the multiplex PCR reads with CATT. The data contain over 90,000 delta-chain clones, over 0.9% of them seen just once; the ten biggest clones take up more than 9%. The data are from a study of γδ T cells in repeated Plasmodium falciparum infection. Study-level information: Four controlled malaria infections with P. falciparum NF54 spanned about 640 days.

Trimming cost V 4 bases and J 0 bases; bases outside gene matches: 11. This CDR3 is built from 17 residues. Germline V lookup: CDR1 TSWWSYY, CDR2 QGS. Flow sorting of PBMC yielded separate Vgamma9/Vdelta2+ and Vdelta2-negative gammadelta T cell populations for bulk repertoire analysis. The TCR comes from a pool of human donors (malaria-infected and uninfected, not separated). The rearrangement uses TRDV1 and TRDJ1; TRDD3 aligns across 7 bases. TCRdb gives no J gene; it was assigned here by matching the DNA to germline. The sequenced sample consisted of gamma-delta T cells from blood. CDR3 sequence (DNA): TGTGCTCTTGGGGGCGTCCCTGGGGGTTTGTACACCGATAAACTCATCTTT. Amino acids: CALGGVPGGLYTDKLIF.